A single T cell receptor beta chain is shown here with its context. This entry belongs to a study of blood T cell repertoires in COVID-19. Study background: Samples representing acute and convalescent COVID-19 were sourced from the United States, Italy and Spain. T cells, B-cell-depleted T cells, or PBMCs provided the cDNA or gDNA that served as material.

The V and J ends lost 2 bases and 14 bases, in that order; junction bases with no gene match: 5. The CDR3 length is 13 residues. The V gene's germline CDR1 is MRHNA and CDR2 SNTAGT. Those enrolled in Seattle joined during active infection and were followed longitudinally afterward. Original handling: Nucleated cell counts were estimated from reference gene primer amplification. Sequencing was performed with immunoSEQ multiplex PCR; in TCRdb, only in-frame clones are kept and a portion is missing. V and J calls and clone size are copied from that table; D and trimming were computed from the DNA. The table lists roughly 300,000 clones, roughly 90% of them singletons.

The sequenced material came from peripheral blood. The TCR comes from a woman between 25 and 40 years old with COVID-19, enrolled during active disease. The rearrangement links TRBV6-4 to TRBJ1-6; 8 positions agree with TRBD1. In DNA form, the CDR3 reads TGTGCCAGCAGTGACACAGGGGGTAACACCCTCCACTTT. Translated: CASSDTGGNTLHF.